This section outlines one T cell receptor beta chain sequence together with its context. Its matching antigen is unknown. PCR employed 60 Vbeta and 13 Jbeta primers. Profiled with immunoSEQ multiplex PCR; TCRdb holds only in-frame clones, not every one. Of roughly 110,000 clones in the sample, roughly 74% were seen once. Each of the donors was a healthy bone marrow donor. The CDR3 is 18 amino acids. With 0 bases removed from V and 4 bases from J, the gap between germline ends came to 22 bases. Germline CDR1 SGHRS, CDR2 YFSETQ. These data belong to a study of cytomegalovirus exposure and HLA in healthy donors. Study conclusions and caveats: Per a later analysis, HLA-associated TCR beta chains showed more clonal expansion than other, equally common TCR beta chains. In an earlier analysis, productive rearrangement rates for most beta V segments clustered near 87% or 30%.

Sequencing was done on a sample of PBMCs. The chain has TRBV5-1 and TRBJ2-5, with D perhaps TRBD1 (6 bases). The receptor was derived from a man aged 35-49 years in good health and CMV-seronegative. CDR3 nucleotides: TGCGCCAGCAGCTTGGCCGGAGCGACAGGCCTGGGCCTAGAGACCCAGTACTTC. Translating gives CASSLAGATGLGLETQYF.